Listed here are 22 T cell receptor beta chains from one sample, sequenced in a study of T cells in Graves' hyperthyroidism and ophthalmopathy. Amplification yielded TCR beta CDR3 regions, with RNA transcripts as the source. In the first-round RT-PCR of the TCR CDR3, the HTBI primer set was used. TCRdb recomputed calls from the multiplex PCR reads with MiXCR, one row per CDR3 protein. The table lists under 450,000 distinct CDR3 sequences, 17% of them singletons. Sequencing was carried out using blood. The receptor set was obtained from a woman aged 25-40 years with Graves' hyperthyroidism that later progressed to Graves' ophthalmopathy.

In its sample, this clonotype was seen a few times. The chain recombines TRBV27 with TRBJ1-2; D is uncertain. Germline assignment: CDR1 MNHEY and CDR2 SMNVEV (reference sequence). The CDR3 is 15 amino acids. Between the trimmed V and J ends, which lost 2 bases and 3 bases, there was a span of 13 bases. The CDR3 sequence is CASSLHGGSDYGYTF. CDR3 sequence (DNA): TGTGCCAGCAGTTTACACGGCGGTAGTGACTATGGCTACACCTTC.

At least ten counts were recorded for this clonotype. V is TRBV27 and J is TRBJ2-5; D is perhaps TRBD2 (5 bases). The germline CDR1 and CDR2 sequences are MNHEY and SMNVEV (reference sequence). This CDR3 spans 14 amino acids. Trimming stripped 4 bases from V and 5 bases from J, with 14 bases between. CDR3 loop: CASSSPGIGETQYF. CDR3 DNA sequence: TGTGCCAGCAGTTCCCCCGGGATAGGGGAGACCCAGTACTTC.

For this clonotype: One end of the junction does not line up with germline, which may come from a read error. The chain recombines TRBV6-8 with TRBJ2-1, with 11 bases lining up with TRBD1. CDR1 is MNHGY and CDR2 is SAAAGT in the germline V gene. The CDR3 covers 17 residues. The CDR3 here is CVSIKVPGTGGNNEQFF. The DNA for the CDR3 is TGTGTCAGCATTAAGGTGCCCGGGACAGGGGGAAACAATGAGCAGTTCTTC.

At least ten counts were recorded for this clonotype. The chain carries TRBV19 and TRBJ2-3; 9 nucleotides match TRBD2. This CDR3 region has 16 residues. The ends lost 3 bases at V and 2 bases at J; junction bases unmatched: 6. Germline CDR1 reads LNHDA; CDR2 reads SQIVND (reference sequence). CDR3 protein: CASSISLAGPTDTQYF. The CDR3 DNA follows: TGTGCCAGTAGTATCTCACTAGCGGGCCCCACAGATACGCAGTATTTT.

The chain has TRBV6-5 and TRBJ1-2, with 12 bases that match TRBD1. V trimming: 0 bases; J trimming: 3 bases; junction bases outside the gene matches: 8. The CDR3 has 18 amino acids. Looked up from germline, CDR1 is MNHEY and CDR2 is SVGAGI. The CDR3 nucleotides are TGTGCCAGCAGTTACTCCGGGACAGGGGGCTGGAAAGACTATGGCTACACCTTC. This codes for CASSYSGTGGWKDYGYTF.

This clonotype showed up many times. The CDR3 sequence: CASRRAGGQYSNQPQHF. CDR3 nucleotides: TGTGCCAGCAGACGAGCCGGGGGACAATATAGCAATCAGCCCCAGCATTTT. V gene TRBV6-2 or TRBV6-3 combines with J gene TRBJ1-5; weak D call: TRBD1 (6 bases). The germline V gene encodes CDR1 MNHEY and CDR2 SVGEGT. This CDR3 region has 17 residues. Trimming took 6 bases from V and 0 from J, leaving 18 bases between them.

This clonotype showed up many times. This sequence joins TRBV12-3 or TRBV12-4 and TRBJ1-1; a weak D match, TRBD1 (6 bases). V lost 4 bases and J lost 5, with 17 bases in between. The CDR3 is 15 residues long. The CDR3 DNA reads TGTGCCAGCAGTTCCAATCAGGGGTGGGGAACTGAAGCTTTCTTT. This encodes CASSSNQGWGTEAFF.

The table lists this clonotype with many counts. The chain couples TRBV18 to TRBJ2-1; TRBD1 agrees at 9 bases. Unmatched junction bases numbered 4, after V lost 4 bases and J lost 6 bases. Germline values: CDR1 KGHSH, CDR2 LQKENI. The CDR3 loop spans 14 amino acids. CDR3: CASSRGTGSNEQFF. The CDR3 bases are TGTGCCAGCTCACGCGGGACAGGGAGCAATGAGCAGTTCTTC.

This clonotype has just a few counts. This rearrangement joins TRBV20-1 to TRBJ2-7; tentatively, D is TRBD1 (6 bases). The germline gives CDR1 DFQATT, CDR2 SNEGSKA (reference sequence). CDR3 length: 14 amino acids. The ends were cut back, 0 bases at V and 2 bases at J, with 11 bases in the middle. CDR3 coding DNA: TGCAGTGCTAGAGAATGGGACAAGACCTACGAGCAGTACTTC. The encoded protein is CSAREWDKTYEQYF.

The chain is built from TRBV11-1 and TRBJ2-5, with D unresolved. The V and J ends lost 2 bases and 5 bases respectively, with 12 bases between them. CDR1 and CDR2 (germline): SGHAT, FQDESV (reference sequence). There are 14 residues in the CDR3. The CDR3 protein is CASSLPPNWETQYF. As DNA, the CDR3 is TGTGCCAGCAGCTTACCGCCTAATTGGGAGACCCAGTACTTC.

In its sample, this clonotype was seen many times. The rearrangement joins TRBV12-3 or TRBV12-4 to TRBJ2-2, with D possibly matching TRBD2 (5 bases). The V end was cut by 7 bases, the J end by 4 bases, with 16 bases between. The CDR3 spans 15 residues. CDR3 bases: TGTGCCAGCACTCATCCTAGCAGATCCACCGGGGAGCTGTTTTTT. Translating it yields CASTHPSRSTGELFF.

This chain uses TRBV10-3 with TRBJ1-2; D might be TRBD1 (6 bases). V was cut by 0 bases and J by 5 bases, with 10 bases left in between. Germline V gene lookup returns CDR1 ENHRY and CDR2 SYGVKD. This CDR3 is 14 amino acids long. The CDR3 loop reads CAISESLDSYGYTF. In nucleotides, the CDR3 is TGTGCCATCAGTGAGTCGTTGGACAGTTATGGCTACACCTTC.

In regard to this clonotype: It may be a read error: a sequence one base away is much more abundant. The CDR3: CASSLEPVRGSTGERFF. The CDR3 DNA reads as TGTGCCAGCAGCTTAGAACCGGTCAGGGGGTCCACCGGGGAGCGGTTTTTT. V gene TRBV11-3 combines with J gene TRBJ2-2, with 7 bases that match TRBD1. The CDR3 consists of 17 residues. Per the germline V gene, CDR1 is SGHNT and CDR2 is YENEEA.

On this clonotype: The CDR3 end shows no conserved phenylalanine or tryptophan, and so a read error is likely. V gene TRBV20-1 combines with J gene TRBJ2-5; possibly TRBD1 for D (5 bases). Germline lookup yields CDR1 DFQATT and CDR2 SNEGSKA (reference sequence). Trimming left V 6 bases short and J 4 bases short, with 18 bases between. CDR3 length equals 14 residues. The CDR3 region has the DNA TGCAGTGCAACAGGACCCCCCCCCGGAGAGACCCAGTACGTC. Its translation: CSATGPPPGETQYV.

This clonotype was detected many times. The chain joins TRBV12-3 or TRBV12-4 to TRBJ2-1, with 7 bases lining up with TRBD2. The CDR3 totals 15 residues. The J segment lost 0 bases and the V segment lost 6 bases, leaving 5 bases of the junction unmatched. The CDR3 loop is CASSSPSGSYNEQFF. CDR3 in DNA: TGTGCCAGCAGCTCCCCTAGCGGCTCCTACAATGAGCAGTTCTTC.

This clonotype was picked up many times. The rearrangement links TRBV2 to TRBJ2-3; maybe TRBD1 (5 bases). The CDR3 runs to 15 residues. V shed 1 base and J shed 1 base, with 9 bases lying between them. Germline V gene sequence: CDR1 SNHLY, CDR2 FYNNEI. CDR3 sequence: CASSEGFRGTDTQYF. Here the CDR3 DNA reads TGTGCCAGCAGTGAAGGGTTCAGGGGCACAGATACGCAGTATTTT.

In this sample, this clonotype turned up many times. J is TRBJ1-2 and V is TRBV2; 7 positions match TRBD1. Germline CDR1 and CDR2: SNHLY and FYNNEI. V lost 1 base and J lost 3; bases outside the gene matches: 5. The CDR3 totals 15 residues. CDR3 in amino acids: CASSEVTGSDYGYTF. The CDR3 bases are TGTGCCAGCAGTGAAGTGACAGGGTCAGACTATGGCTACACCTTC.

There are many counts of this clonotype. The chain employs TRBV10-3 and TRBJ2-5; perhaps D is TRBD1 or TRBD2 (6 bases each). There are 13 residues in the CDR3. In germline, CDR1 is ENHRY, CDR2 SYGVKD. Trimming stripped 10 bases from V and 0 bases from J, with 12 bases between. The CDR3 loop reads CATPRGHQETQYF. The CDR3 region has the DNA TGTGCCACCCCCCGGGGGCACCAAGAGACCCAGTACTTC.

This clonotype was seen at least ten times. The chain has TRBV11-2 and TRBJ1-1; unclear D gene. Trimming cost V 4 bases and J 2 bases, with 14 bases left between them. The CDR3 length is 15 residues. Germline-derived CDR1 and CDR2 are SGHAT and FQNNGV. The CDR3 nucleotides are TGTGCCAGCAGCTCGCCGGGGAACTTTAACACTGAAGCTTTCTTT. Its translation is CASSSPGNFNTEAFF.

Many counts were recorded for this clonotype. The gene calls are TRBV28 and TRBJ2-5; tentatively, D is TRBD1 (5 bases). The V and J ends lost 0 bases and 7 bases respectively, with 9 bases between them. Germline CDR1 MDHEN, CDR2 SYDVKM. CDR3 length: 13 residues. In DNA, the CDR3 is TGTGCCAGCAGTTTATGGCAGGGATGGACCCAGTACTTC. This translates into CASSLWQGWTQYF.

This clonotype has a count of ten or more. The CDR3 coding sequence is TGTGCCAGCAGTTCCACGACTAGCGGTTCCGGGGAGCTGTTTTTT. It is translated as CASSSTTSGSGELFF. The chain has TRBV27 and TRBJ2-2; 9 nucleotides match TRBD2. V trimming: 4 bases; J trimming: 6 bases; junction bases outside the gene matches: 6. The CDR3 extends over 15 amino acids. Germline CDR1 MNHEY, CDR2 SMNVEV (reference sequence).

This clonotype was counted many times. The chain has TRBV10-3 and TRBJ1-6; TRBD1 might be the D (5 bases). The CDR3 has 13 residues. Trimming stripped 9 bases from V and 7 bases from J, with 13 bases between. Germline V gene sequence: CDR1 ENHRY, CDR2 SYGVKD. CDR3 region: CAMGDGENSPLHF. The CDR3 DNA sequence: TGTGCCATGGGGGACGGAGAAAATTCACCCCTCCACTTT.